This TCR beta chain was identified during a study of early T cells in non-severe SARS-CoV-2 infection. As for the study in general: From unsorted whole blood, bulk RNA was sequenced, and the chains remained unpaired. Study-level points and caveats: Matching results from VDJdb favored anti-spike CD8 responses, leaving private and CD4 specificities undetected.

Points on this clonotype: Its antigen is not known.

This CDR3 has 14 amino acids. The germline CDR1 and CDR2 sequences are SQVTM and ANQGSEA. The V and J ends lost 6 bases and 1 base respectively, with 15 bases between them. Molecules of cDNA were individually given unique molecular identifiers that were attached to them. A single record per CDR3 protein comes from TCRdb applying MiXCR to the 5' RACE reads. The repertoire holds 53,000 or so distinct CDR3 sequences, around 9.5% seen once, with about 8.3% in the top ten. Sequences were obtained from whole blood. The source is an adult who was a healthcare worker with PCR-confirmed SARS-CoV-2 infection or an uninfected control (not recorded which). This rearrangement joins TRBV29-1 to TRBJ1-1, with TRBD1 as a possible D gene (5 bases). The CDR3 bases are TGCAGCGTCGGCGGGACCTGGAGGAACACTGAAGCTTTCTTT. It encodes CSVGGTWRNTEAFF.